A single sample is the source of the 15 T cell receptor beta chains below, sequenced in a study of cytomegalovirus exposure and HLA in healthy donors (dated by TCRdb to about 2017). Receptor libraries were prepared by the immunoSEQ multiplex PCR assay. Held by TCRdb, this immuneACCESS table contains in-frame sequences only and omits some clones. Under half of the omission traces to an unresolved V gene where checked; the cause of the rest is unknown. This sample gives some 120,000 clones in total; approximately 94% of them show up just once. The ten largest account for 1% to 1.5% of the sample. Sequencing input: PBMCs. The receptors here all came from a young woman in good health and CMV-seronegative.

The chain links TRBV19 to TRBJ1-5, with D perhaps matching TRBD1 (5 bases). Germline CDR1 reads LNHDA; CDR2 reads SQIVND (reference sequence). V was pared by 5 bases and J by 6 bases, with 17 bases between. The CDR3 has 15 amino acids. The CDR3 sequence: CASSWEGLGGQPQHF. CDR3 coding DNA: TGTGCCAGTAGTTGGGAGGGGCTGGGTGGTCAGCCCCAGCATTTT.

The V call is TRBV28, the J call TRBJ1-1; D gene unclear. The V end was cut by 6 bases, the J end by 3 bases, with 11 bases between. Germline V gene data show CDR1 as MDHEN and CDR2 as SYDVKM. The CDR3 is made up of 13 amino acids. CDR3 nucleotides: TGTGCCAGCAGCCGCGGCGGAGACACTGAAGCTTTCTTT. Residues: CASSRGGDTEAFF.

This rearrangement joins TRBV5-1 to TRBJ1-1; D perhaps matches TRBD1 (5 bases). The germline V gene encodes CDR1 SGHRS and CDR2 YFSETQ. Trimming cost V 4 bases and J 0 bases, with 13 bases left between them. This CDR3 has 15 residues. The CDR3 nucleotides are TGCGCCAGCAGCCCGTCGTCGGGGGTGAACACTGAAGCTTTCTTT. Protein: CASSPSSGVNTEAFF.

This clone was seen only once. The rearrangement uses TRBV6-1 and TRBJ1-3, with no clear D. CDR1 is MNHNS and CDR2 is SASEGT in the germline V gene. The CDR3 consists of 15 residues. Trimming took off 6 bases at V and 4 bases at J, with 16 bases between the two ends. CDR3 residues: CASRVDHAGGNTIYF. The CDR3 DNA sequence: TGTGCCAGCAGGGTGGACCACGCGGGGGGAAACACCATATATTTT.

The gene calls are TRBV7-9 and TRBJ1-4; D remains ambiguous. Germline CDR1 SEHNR, CDR2 FQNEAQ (reference sequence). V lost 4 bases and J lost 8, with 17 bases in between. The CDR3 totals 15 residues. The CDR3 spells CASSSGLLMREKLFF. For the CDR3, the DNA is TGTGCCAGCAGCTCCGGACTATTGATGAGGGAAAAACTGTTTTTT. The whole variable domain, remainder taken from reference TRBV7-9 and TRBJ1-4, is DTGVSQNPRHKITKRGQNVTFRCDPISEHNRLYWYRQTLGQGPEFLTYFQNEAQLEKSRLLSDRFSAERPKGSFSTLEIQRTEQGDSAMYLCASSSGLLMREKLFFGSGTQLSVL.

The chain carries TRBV2 and TRBJ2-2; weak D call: TRBD2 (6 bases). Germline lookup yields CDR1 SNHLY and CDR2 FYNNEI. This CDR3 has 14 amino acids. V lost 8 bases and J lost 0, with 10 bases in between. The CDR3 nucleotides read TGTGCCAGCGTAGCGGACGCGAACACCGGGGAGCTGTTTTTT. Its protein is CASVADANTGELFF.

This clone came up once. This sequence joins TRBV2 and TRBJ2-7; TRBD2 matches at 7 bases. The CDR3 has 16 amino acids. The trim removed 4 bases at V and 3 bases at J, leaving 12 bases unmatched. Germline V gene sequence: CDR1 SNHLY, CDR2 FYNNEI. CDR3 in amino acids: CASSGREVGEYYEQYF. CDR3 nucleotides: TGTGCCAGCAGTGGCCGGGAGGTGGGAGAATACTACGAGCAGTACTTC.

The chain employs TRBV5-1 and TRBJ1-1; D gene uncertain. The CDR3 length is 12 residues. The germline gives CDR1 SGHRS, CDR2 YFSETQ. Trimming shortened V by 4 bases and J by 5 bases, and 9 bases separated the two germline ends. DNA of the CDR3: TGCGCCAGCAGCAGAGGGTGGACTGAAGCTTTCTTT. It yields the protein CASSRGWTEAFF.

J is TRBJ1-3 and V is TRBV6-1; D may be TRBD1 (6 bases). Germline lookup yields CDR1 MNHNS and CDR2 SASEGT. This CDR3 region has 13 residues. Trimming cost V 6 bases and J 3 bases, with 9 bases left between them. The CDR3 loop is CASRGTSGNTIYF. Written as DNA, the CDR3 is TGTGCCAGCAGGGGGACAAGTGGAAACACCATATATTTT.

The gene calls are TRBV5-1 and TRBJ1-2, with 8 bases lining up with TRBD1. CDR1 and CDR2 from the germline V gene are SGHRS and YFSETQ. Trimming at V came to 1 base and at J to 6 bases, leaving 5 bases not matched to a gene. CDR3 length equals 14 residues. The CDR3 spells CASSLPTGGDGYTF. The CDR3, as DNA: TGCGCCAGCAGCTTGCCTACAGGGGGAGATGGCTACACCTTC.

This chain links TRBV11-3 with TRBJ1-1; no clear D. The germline V gene encodes CDR1 SGHNT and CDR2 YENEEA. This CDR3 has 13 residues. Trimming took off 0 bases at V and 5 bases at J, with 7 bases between the two ends. The chain's CDR3 is CASSLDYNTEAFF. CDR3 DNA sequence: TGTGCCAGCAGCTTAGATTACAATACTGAAGCTTTCTTT.

This chain uses TRBV5-1 with TRBJ2-2; 7 nucleotides match TRBD1. This CDR3 is built from 15 residues. Trimming removed 2 bases from V and 2 bases from J; junction bases left unmatched: 3. Germline CDR1 SGHRS, CDR2 YFSETQ. CDR3 in DNA: TGCGCCAGCAGCTTTGGGACAGTCAACACCGGGGAGCTGTTTTTT. This gives the protein CASSFGTVNTGELFF.

This sequence joins TRBV15 and TRBJ2-7; the match to TRBD1 covers 8 bases. V was clipped by 4 bases and J by 0 bases; unmatched bases: 5. The V gene's germline CDR1 is LNHNV and CDR2 YYDKDF (reference sequence). The CDR3 is 15 amino acids. CDR3: CATSIDRGSSYEQYF. The CDR3 DNA is TGTGCCACCAGCATCGACAGGGGTAGCTCCTACGAGCAGTACTTC.

This clone was seen only a few times. This chain joins TRBV7-2 and TRBJ2-7; 10 nucleotides match TRBD1. Losses at the gene ends were 5 bases for V and 3 bases for J; bases not matched to a gene: 4. The length of the CDR3 is 14 residues. Germline V CDR1 and CDR2: SGHTA, FQGNSA. The CDR3 spells CASSRQGAGYEQYF. The DNA of the CDR3 is TGTGCCAGCAGCCGACAGGGGGCGGGCTACGAGCAGTACTTC.

CDR3 loop: CASSVEGLAGIKETQYF. In nucleotides, the CDR3 is TGTGCCAGCAGCGTAGAGGGGCTAGCGGGCATAAAAGAGACCCAGTACTTC. V gene TRBV9 combines with J gene TRBJ2-5, with 8 bases lining up with TRBD2. Germline trimming cut 0 bases from V and 3 bases from J; bases unmatched to any gene: 10. The germline V gene has CDR1 SGDLS and CDR2 YYNGEE. The CDR3 consists of 17 residues.